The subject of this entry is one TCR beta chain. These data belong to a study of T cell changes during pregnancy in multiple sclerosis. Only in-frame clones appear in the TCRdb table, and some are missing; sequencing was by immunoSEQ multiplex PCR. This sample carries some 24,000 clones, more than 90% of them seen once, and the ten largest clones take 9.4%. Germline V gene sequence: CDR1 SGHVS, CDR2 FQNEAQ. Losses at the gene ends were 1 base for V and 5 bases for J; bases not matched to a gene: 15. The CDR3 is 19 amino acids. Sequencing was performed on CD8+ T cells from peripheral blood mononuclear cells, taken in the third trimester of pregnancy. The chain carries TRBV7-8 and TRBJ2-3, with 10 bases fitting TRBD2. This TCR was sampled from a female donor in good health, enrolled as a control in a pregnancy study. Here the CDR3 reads CASSLGGTSDFPQRDTQYF. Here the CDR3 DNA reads TGTGCCAGCAGCTTAGGAGGGACTAGCGATTTCCCCCAGAGAGATACGCAGTATTTT.